Shown below are 10 T cell receptor beta chains from a single sample sequenced in a study of beta chain features in type 1 diabetes. TCRB transcripts that were expressed got sequenced, as all of the isolated RNA had been reverse transcribed. Here immunoSEQ multiplex PCR was the method, and the copy in TCRdb shows in-frame clones only, minus some. The table includes about 200,000 clones, approximately 10% detected once. Sequencing was done on a sample of central memory CD4+ T cells from blood. The receptors shown here come from a man aged 18-30 years in good health.

The chain has TRBV14 and TRBJ2-2; 9 nucleotides agree with TRBD1. Germline lookup yields CDR1 SGHDN and CDR2 FVKESK. The CDR3 spans 17 residues. V shed 4 bases, J shed 4 bases, and the junction held 10 bases outside the gene matches. As DNA, the CDR3 is TGTGCCAGCAGCCGGAAGCCGGGACAGGGTCCCACCGGGGAGCTGTTTTTT. The encoded protein is CASSRKPGQGPTGELFF.

The chain joins TRBV28 to TRBJ2-7; 7 nucleotides align to TRBD2. CDR3 length equals 12 residues. CDR1 MDHEN and CDR2 SYDVKM come from the germline V gene. V shed 8 bases and J 7 bases; nucleotides not matched to a gene: 8. CDR3 coding DNA: TGTGCCAGCGCCAACCCGCGGGAGGAGCAGTACTTC. Protein product: CASANPREEQYF.

V and J are TRBV7-6 and TRBJ2-1, with a possible D match to TRBD2 (6 bases). The germline V and J ends were trimmed by 0 bases and 3 bases, with 12 bases remaining between them. CDR1 and CDR2 from the germline V gene are SGHVS and FNYEAQ. The CDR3 consists of 16 residues. The CDR3 nucleotides read TGTGCCAGCAGCTTAGCCACGGGAGAATACTACAATGAGCAGTTCTTC. Its protein is CASSLATGEYYNEQFF. The full variable domain, in which reference TRBV7-6 and TRBJ2-1 provide the parts outside the CDR3, is GAGVSQSPRYKVTKRGQDVALRCDPISGHVSLYWYRQALGQGPEFLTYFNYEAQQDKSGLPNDRFSAERPEGSISTLTIQRTEQRDSAMYRCASSLATGEYYNEQFFGPGTRLTVL.

The table lists this clone with a few counts. The V call is TRBV4-3, the J call TRBJ1-2, with a tentative D call TRBD1 (5 bases). CDR3 length: 15 amino acids. Deletions cut 0 bases from V and 4 bases from J, with 12 bases between. CDR1 LGHNA and CDR2 YSLEER come from the germline V gene. Written as DNA, the CDR3 is TGCGCCAGCAGCCAAGAAGCAGGGCCGGTCTATGGCTACACCTTC. This sequence encodes CASSQEAGPVYGYTF.

The chain joins TRBV6-5 to TRBJ1-1, with D possibly matching TRBD1 (6 bases). V was pared by 8 bases and J by 0 bases, with 13 bases between. The length of the CDR3 is 14 residues. Germline lookup yields CDR1 MNHEY and CDR2 SVGAGI. The CDR3 loop reads CASVEGGMNTEAFF. In DNA, the CDR3 is TGTGCCAGCGTTGAAGGGGGGATGAACACTGAAGCTTTCTTT.

This clone was recorded many times. The chain employs TRBV9 and TRBJ2-1; TRBD1 might be the D (6 bases). Germline-derived CDR1 and CDR2 are SGDLS and YYNGEE. V lost 2 bases and J lost 4, with 10 bases in between. The CDR3 spans 14 residues. CDR3 coding DNA: TGTGCCAGCAGCGTTGGACAGTTATACAATGAGCAGTTCTTC. This sequence encodes CASSVGQLYNEQFF. Using reference TRBV9 and TRBJ2-1 for the parts outside the CDR3, the full variable domain is DSGVTQTPKHLITATGQRVTLRCSPRSGDLSVYWYQQSLDQGLQFLIQYYNGEERAKGNILERFSAQQFPDLHSELNLSSLELGDSALYFCASSVGQLYNEQFFGPGTRLTVL.

The chain couples TRBV6-5 to TRBJ2-3; TRBD1 or TRBD2 may be the D gene (5 bases each). CDR3 size: 16 residues. The V gene lost 2 bases and the J gene lost 4 bases, with 16 bases spanning the gap. CDR1 and CDR2 (germline): MNHEY, SVGAGI. The CDR3 DNA sequence: TGTGCCAGCAGTTACCTACCCGGGGCCGGCGCAGATACGCAGTATTTT. It specifies CASSYLPGAGADTQYF.

The chain links TRBV9 to TRBJ1-3; D call uncertain. The V end lost 4 bases, the J end lost 7 bases, and 12 bases lay between the germline ends. Looked up from germline, CDR1 is SGDLS and CDR2 is YYNGEE. The CDR3 runs 13 residues. The DNA for the CDR3 is TGTGCCAGCAGCCCCCCAGGAGGGAACACCATATATTTT. Translating gives CASSPPGGNTIYF.

This clone has just a few counts. Other DNA sequences from this sample encode an identical CDR3 as well. The rearrangement joins TRBV12-5 to TRBJ2-1; D is uncertain. With 3 bases removed from V and 4 bases from J, the gap between germline ends came to 7 bases. The CDR3 extends over 13 amino acids. The germline V gene encodes CDR1 LGHNT and CDR2 FRNRAP. The CDR3 coding sequence is TGTGCTAGTGGTTTCTCAGTATACAATGAGCAGTTCTTC. Protein sequence: CASGFSVYNEQFF.

This clone has only a few counts. The chain couples TRBV5-1 to TRBJ2-1; TRBD2 agrees at 8 bases. V lost 0 bases to trimming and J lost 3 bases; unmatched junction nucleotides: 8. CDR3 length: 17 residues. The germline V gene encodes CDR1 SGHRS and CDR2 YFSETQ. The CDR3 coding sequence is TGCGCCAGCAGCTTGGCACCGGGACTAGTGGGCTACAATGAGCAGTTCTTC. Protein sequence: CASSLAPGLVGYNEQFF.